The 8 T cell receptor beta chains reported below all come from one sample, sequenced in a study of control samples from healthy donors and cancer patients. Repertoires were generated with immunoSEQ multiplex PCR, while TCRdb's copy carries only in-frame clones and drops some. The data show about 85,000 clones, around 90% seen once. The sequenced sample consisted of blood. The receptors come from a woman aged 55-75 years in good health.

The CDR3 sequence: CASGQGSGNTIYF. The CDR3 DNA sequence: TGTGCCAGTGGACAGGGGTCTGGAAACACCATATATTTT. The V and J genes are TRBV18 and TRBJ1-3; 9 bases agree with TRBD1. With V trimmed by 9 bases and J by 1 base, 1 base remained unmatched. The CDR3 loop spans 13 amino acids. Germline assignment: CDR1 KGHSH and CDR2 LQKENI. Based on the CDR3 plus reference TRBV18 and TRBJ1-3, the full variable domain is NAGVMQNPRHLVRRRGQEARLRCSPMKGHSHVYWYRQLPEEGLKFMVYLQKENIIDESGMPKERFSAEFPKEGPSILRIQQVVRGDSAAYFCASGQGSGNTIYFGEGSWLTVV.

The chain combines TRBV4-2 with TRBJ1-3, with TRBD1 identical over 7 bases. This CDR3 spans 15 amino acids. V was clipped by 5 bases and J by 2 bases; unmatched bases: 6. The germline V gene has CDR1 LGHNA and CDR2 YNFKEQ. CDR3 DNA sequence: TGTGCCAGCAGCGCAACCGGGACAGCTGGAAACACCATATATTTT. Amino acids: CASSATGTAGNTIYF.

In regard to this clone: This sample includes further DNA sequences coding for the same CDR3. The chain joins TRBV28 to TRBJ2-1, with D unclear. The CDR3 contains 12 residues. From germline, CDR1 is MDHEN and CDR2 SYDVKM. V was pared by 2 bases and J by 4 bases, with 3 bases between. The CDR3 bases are TGTGCCAGCAGTTTAAATTACAATGAGCAGTTCTTC. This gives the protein CASSLNYNEQFF.

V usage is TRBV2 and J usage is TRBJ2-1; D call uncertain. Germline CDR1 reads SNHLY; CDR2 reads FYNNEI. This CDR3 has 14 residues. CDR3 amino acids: CAAARESSYNEQFF. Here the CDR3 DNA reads TGTGCAGCAGCTAGGGAAAGCTCCTACAATGAGCAGTTCTTC.

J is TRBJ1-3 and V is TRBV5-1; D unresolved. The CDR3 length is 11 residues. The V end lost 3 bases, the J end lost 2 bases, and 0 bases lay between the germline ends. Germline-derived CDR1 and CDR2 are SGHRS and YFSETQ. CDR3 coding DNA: TGCGCCAGCAGCTCTGGAAACACCATATATTTT. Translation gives CASSSGNTIYF.

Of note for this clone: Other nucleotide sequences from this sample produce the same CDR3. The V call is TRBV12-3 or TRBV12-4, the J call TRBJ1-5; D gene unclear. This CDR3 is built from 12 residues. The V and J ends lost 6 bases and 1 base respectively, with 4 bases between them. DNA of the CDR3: TGTGCCAGCAGCTTCAGCAATCAGCCCCAGCATTTT. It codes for CASSFSNQPQHF.

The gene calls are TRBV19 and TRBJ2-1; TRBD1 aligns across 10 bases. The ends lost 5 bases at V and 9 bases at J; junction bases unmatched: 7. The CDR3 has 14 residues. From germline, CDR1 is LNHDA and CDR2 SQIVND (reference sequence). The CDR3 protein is CASSQGTGEGEQFF. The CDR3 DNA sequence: TGTGCCAGTAGTCAAGGGACAGGGGAAGGTGAGCAGTTCTTC.

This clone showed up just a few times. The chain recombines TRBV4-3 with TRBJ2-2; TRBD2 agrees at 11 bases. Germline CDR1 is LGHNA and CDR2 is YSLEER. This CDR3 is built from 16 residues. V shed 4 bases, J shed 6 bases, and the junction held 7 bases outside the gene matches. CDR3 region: CASSLTLAGESGELFF. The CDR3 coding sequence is TGCGCCAGCAGCCTAACACTAGCGGGAGAGTCCGGGGAGCTGTTTTTT.